These 19 T cell receptor beta chains were all obtained from the same sample, sequenced in a study of blood T cell repertoires in COVID-19. Method: immunoSEQ multiplex PCR; TCRdb's copy keeps in-frame clones and lacks some. The data hold some 190,000 clones, with about 80% observed a single time. Sequenced sample: peripheral blood. These receptors were obtained from a man aged 60-69 years with acute or convalescent COVID-19.

The chain joins TRBV5-4 to TRBJ2-3; 9 nucleotides align to TRBD2. Germline CDR1 is SGHNT and CDR2 is YYREEE (reference sequence). CDR3 size: 16 residues. V lost 0 bases to trimming and J lost 2 bases; unmatched junction nucleotides: 4. The CDR3 DNA follows: TGTGCCAGCAGCTTGGTTAGCGGGGGTAACACAGATACGCAGTATTTT. Protein: CASSLVSGGNTDTQYF. The full variable domain, its missing parts supplied by reference TRBV5-4 and TRBJ2-3, is ETGVTQSPTHLIKTRGQQVTLRCSSQSGHNTVSWYQQALGQGPQFIFQYYREEENGRGNFPPRFSGLQFPNYSSELNVNALELDDSALYLCASSLVSGGNTDTQYFGPGTRLTVL.

This chain connects TRBV7-2 to TRBJ2-1; TRBD1 matches at 8 bases. This CDR3 contains 15 residues. V lost 4 bases to trimming and J lost 4 bases; unmatched junction nucleotides: 6. Germline V gives CDR1 SGHTA, CDR2 FQGNSA. The CDR3: CASSSGTGEYNEQFF. The CDR3 DNA sequence: TGTGCCAGCAGCTCAGGGACAGGAGAATACAATGAGCAGTTCTTC.

The chain uses TRBV6-4 and TRBJ1-4, with 9 bases that match TRBD1. After removal of 8 bases from V and 4 bases from J, the junction contained 8 bases not matched to a gene. This CDR3 is 15 amino acids long. Germline values: CDR1 MRHNA, CDR2 SNTAGT. CDR3 nucleotides: TGTGCCAGCGGGAGGACAGGGGACGGTAATGAAAAACTGTTTTTT. This encodes CASGRTGDGNEKLFF.

V gene TRBV5-4 combines with J gene TRBJ2-7; the match to TRBD2 covers 8 bases. Unmatched junction bases numbered 7, after V lost 1 base and J lost 4 bases. The CDR3 is 15 residues long. Germline lookup yields CDR1 SGHNT and CDR2 YYREEE (reference sequence). The CDR3 here is CASSLPGTRLYEQYF. DNA for the CDR3: TGTGCCAGCAGCTTGCCCGGGACTAGACTTTACGAGCAGTACTTC.

The rearrangement links TRBV24-1 to TRBJ1-5; 9 positions agree with TRBD1. Germline V gene sequence: CDR1 KGHDR, CDR2 SFDVKD. The CDR3 has 14 amino acids. The junction had 10 bases not matched to a gene; V was cut back by 11 bases and J by 6 bases. Here the CDR3 reads CAIAQGTGCQPQHF. CDR3 nucleotides: TGTGCCATCGCACAAGGGACAGGGTGTCAGCCCCAGCATTTT.

This clone was detected once. The rearrangement links TRBV7-2 to TRBJ2-3; D possibly corresponds to TRBD1 (5 bases). This CDR3 spans 14 amino acids. V gave up 6 bases and J gave up 3 bases, with 13 bases separating them. Germline lookup yields CDR1 SGHTA and CDR2 FQGNSA. CDR3 amino acids: CASRQGFATDTQYF. The DNA of the CDR3 is TGTGCCAGCAGGCAGGGTTTTGCGACAGATACGCAGTATTTT.

The chain couples TRBV10-3 to TRBJ2-7; D not certain. This CDR3 contains 13 residues. Germline values: CDR1 ENHRY, CDR2 SYGVKD. Trimming pared 9 bases from V and 6 bases from J, leaving 18 bases between. The CDR3: CAISNRVTGEQYF. For the CDR3, the DNA is TGTGCCATATCCAACCGGGTAACGGGCGAGCAGTACTTC.

The chain's CDR3 is CASSYYGTVEIQYF. DNA of the CDR3: TGTGCCAGCAGTTACTACGGGACAGTAGAAATTCAGTACTTC. This chain connects TRBV6-6 to TRBJ2-4, with 7 nucleotides matching TRBD1. The CDR3 spans 14 residues. Per germline, CDR1 MNHNY and CDR2 SVGAGI (reference sequence). Trimming cost V 1 base and J 10 bases; bases outside gene matches: 7.

The rearrangement links TRBV3-1 (or the pseudogene TRBV3-2) to TRBJ2-1; D remains unclear. Germline V CDR1 and CDR2: LGHDT, YNNKEL (reference sequence). The CDR3 is 13 residues long. The V and J ends lost 0 bases and 6 bases respectively, with 6 bases between them. CDR3 sequence: CASSQDLSNEQFF. DNA of the CDR3: TGTGCCAGCAGCCAAGACCTTAGCAATGAGCAGTTCTTC.

CDR3 DNA: TGTGCCAGCAGGGGGACTAGCGGGAGCGCCGGGGAGCTGTTTTTT. Encoded protein: CASRGTSGSAGELFF. This sequence joins TRBV7-8 and TRBJ2-2; TRBD2 matches at 14 bases. The germline CDR1 and CDR2 sequences are SGHVS and FQNEAQ. The CDR3 runs 15 residues. Trimming cost V 6 bases and J 6 bases; bases outside gene matches: 3. The whole variable domain, filled in from reference TRBV7-8 and TRBJ2-2, reads GAGVSQSPRYKVAKRGQDVALRCDPISGHVSLFWYQQALGQGPEFLTYFQNEAQLDKSGLPSDRFFAERPEGSVSTLKIQRTQQEDSAVYLCASRGTSGSAGELFFGEGSRLTVL.

The rearrangement joins TRBV10-1 to TRBJ2-1; D call uncertain. This CDR3 region has 18 residues. Trimming took off 0 bases at V and 0 bases at J, with 15 bases between the two ends. Germline lookup yields CDR1 WNHNN and CDR2 SYGVQD (reference sequence). CDR3 sequence (DNA): TGCGCCAGCAGTGAGTCCACGCCAAGTTTTAGCTCCTACAATGAGCAGTTCTTC. It translates to CASSESTPSFSSYNEQFF.

The chain has TRBV2 and TRBJ1-3, with 8 bases matching TRBD1. The V gene's germline CDR1 is SNHLY and CDR2 FYNNEI. The CDR3 sequence is 13 residues long. Unmatched junction bases numbered 1, after V lost 1 base and J lost 8 bases. The CDR3 coding sequence is TGTGCCAGCAGTGAAGGACAGGGGCACACCATATATTTT. This codes for CASSEGQGHTIYF.

In this sample, this clone turned up once. One base separates it from a far larger clone, so it is likely a read error. The chain has TRBV5-5 and TRBJ2-1; 8 bases match TRBD1. From germline, CDR1 is SGHKS and CDR2 YYEKEE (reference sequence). The CDR3 loop spans 13 amino acids. With 3 bases clipped from V and 6 bases from J, the junction kept 2 bases outside the gene matches. The CDR3 here is CASSYDRGNEQFF. The CDR3 coding sequence is TGTGCCAGCAGCTACGACAGGGGCAATGAGCAGTTCTTC. Variable domain in full (rest from reference TRBV5-5 and TRBJ2-1): DAGVTQSPTHLIKTRGQQVTLRCSPISGHKSVSWYQQVLGQGPQFIFQYYEKEERGRGNFPDRFSARQFPNYSSELNVNALLLGDSALYLCASSYDRGNEQFFGPGTRLTVL.

The chain employs TRBV4-3 and TRBJ1-5; no clear D gene. The CDR3 has 15 amino acids. The ends were cut back, 0 bases at V and 0 bases at J, with 6 bases in the middle. Germline V lookup: CDR1 LGHNA, CDR2 YSLEER. CDR3 loop: CASSQDRGSNQPQHF. In DNA, the CDR3 is TGCGCCAGCAGCCAAGATCGCGGTAGCAATCAGCCCCAGCATTTT.

This clone was detected only once. V usage is TRBV7-8 and J usage is TRBJ2-3; 7 bases map to TRBD1. The CDR3 has 16 residues. CDR1 SGHVS and CDR2 FQNEAQ come from the germline V gene. The junction had 6 bases not matched to a gene; V was cut back by 3 bases and J by 0 bases. CDR3 loop: CASSFRGSSSTDTQYF. As DNA, the CDR3 is TGTGCCAGCAGCTTCAGGGGGAGTAGCAGCACAGATACGCAGTATTTT. Full variable domain (remainder filled in from reference TRBV7-8 and TRBJ2-3): GAGVSQSPRYKVAKRGQDVALRCDPISGHVSLFWYQQALGQGPEFLTYFQNEAQLDKSGLPSDRFFAERPEGSVSTLKIQRTQQEDSAVYLCASSFRGSSSTDTQYFGPGTRLTVL.

The chain employs TRBV7-9 and TRBJ2-4, with D hard to call. Looked up from germline, CDR1 is SEHNR and CDR2 is FQNEAQ (reference sequence). CDR3 length: 13 amino acids. Trimming pared 4 bases from V and 10 bases from J, leaving 14 bases between. For the CDR3, the DNA is TGTGCCAGCAGCTCAGAGTGGAGCGCTATTCAGTACTTC. Translating gives CASSSEWSAIQYF.

This chain uses TRBV27 with TRBJ1-2, with D maybe TRBD1 (5 bases). The CDR3 has 15 amino acids. Deletions cut 7 bases from V and 5 bases from J, with 20 bases between. The germline V gene has CDR1 MNHEY and CDR2 SMNVEV (reference sequence). The CDR3 nucleotides are TGTGCCAGCACCCCATACCAGGGACTATCATATGGCTACACCTTC. It translates to CASTPYQGLSYGYTF.

A few counts support this clone. This chain connects TRBV2 to TRBJ1-1, with 7 bases matching TRBD1. The CDR3 sequence is 13 residues long. Trimming took 6 bases from V and 11 from J; bases not matched to a gene: 12. CDR1 is SNHLY and CDR2 is FYNNEI in the germline V gene. The CDR3 region is CASRTNRGSLAFF. The CDR3 DNA sequence: TGTGCCAGCAGAACTAACAGGGGATCCTTGGCTTTCTTT.

The rearrangement joins TRBV7-3 to TRBJ2-2, with no clear D. CDR3 length equals 13 residues. Trimming cost V 2 bases and J 6 bases, with 7 bases left between them. Looked up from germline, CDR1 is SGHTA and CDR2 is FQGTGA. The CDR3 loop is CASSLELPGELFF. Here the CDR3 DNA reads TGTGCCAGCAGCTTAGAGCTTCCCGGGGAGCTGTTTTTT.